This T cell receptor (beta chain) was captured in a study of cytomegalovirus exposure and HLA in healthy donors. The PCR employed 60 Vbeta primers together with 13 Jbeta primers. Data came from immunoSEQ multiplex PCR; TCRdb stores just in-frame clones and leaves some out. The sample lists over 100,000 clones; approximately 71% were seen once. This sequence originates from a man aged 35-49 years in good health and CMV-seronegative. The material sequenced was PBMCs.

The CDR3 reads CASSSRNRADTQYF. For the CDR3, the DNA is TGTGCCAGTAGTTCCCGTAACAGGGCGGATACGCAGTATTTT. The rearrangement uses TRBV19 and TRBJ2-3, with a weak D call TRBD1 (6 bases). The germline V and J ends were trimmed by 5 bases and 6 bases, with 15 bases remaining between them. The CDR3 extends over 14 amino acids. Germline lookup yields CDR1 LNHDA and CDR2 SQIVND (reference sequence).